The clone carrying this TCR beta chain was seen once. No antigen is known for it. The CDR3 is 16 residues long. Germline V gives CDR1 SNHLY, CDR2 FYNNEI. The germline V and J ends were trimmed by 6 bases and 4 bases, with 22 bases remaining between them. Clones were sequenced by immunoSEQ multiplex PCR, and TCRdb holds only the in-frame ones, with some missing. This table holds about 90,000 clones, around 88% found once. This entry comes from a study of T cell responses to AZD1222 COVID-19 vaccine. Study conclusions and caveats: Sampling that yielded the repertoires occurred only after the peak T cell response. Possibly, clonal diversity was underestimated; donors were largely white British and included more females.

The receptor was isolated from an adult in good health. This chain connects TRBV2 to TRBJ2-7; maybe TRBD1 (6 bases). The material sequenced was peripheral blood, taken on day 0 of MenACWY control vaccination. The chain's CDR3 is CASRAPGQLTEYEQYF. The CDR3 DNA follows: TGTGCCAGCAGAGCGCCGGGACAACTGACCGAGTACGAGCAGTACTTC.